The sequence of this T cell receptor beta chain was determined in a study of T-cell memory formation after mild COVID-19. This clonotype was found many times. CDR3 length: 13 residues. V was clipped by 6 bases and J by 0 bases; unmatched bases: 2. In TCRdb, the 5' RACE reads were re-called with MiXCR into one record per CDR3 protein. The sample contains 550,000 to 600,000 distinct CDR3 sequences, 15% to 20% of which appear only once. The chain combines TRBV12-3 or TRBV12-4 with TRBJ2-7; 7 bases agree with TRBD1. The sequenced sample consisted of PBMCs or a T cell subset sorted from them (not recorded which). The source of this sequence is an adult woman who had mild COVID-19 (a few samples of this study predate the infection). Cell type and time point are not known. Here the CDR3 reads CASRRDSSYEQYF. The CDR3 DNA reads as TGTGCCAGCAGGAGGGACAGCTCCTACGAGCAGTACTTC.